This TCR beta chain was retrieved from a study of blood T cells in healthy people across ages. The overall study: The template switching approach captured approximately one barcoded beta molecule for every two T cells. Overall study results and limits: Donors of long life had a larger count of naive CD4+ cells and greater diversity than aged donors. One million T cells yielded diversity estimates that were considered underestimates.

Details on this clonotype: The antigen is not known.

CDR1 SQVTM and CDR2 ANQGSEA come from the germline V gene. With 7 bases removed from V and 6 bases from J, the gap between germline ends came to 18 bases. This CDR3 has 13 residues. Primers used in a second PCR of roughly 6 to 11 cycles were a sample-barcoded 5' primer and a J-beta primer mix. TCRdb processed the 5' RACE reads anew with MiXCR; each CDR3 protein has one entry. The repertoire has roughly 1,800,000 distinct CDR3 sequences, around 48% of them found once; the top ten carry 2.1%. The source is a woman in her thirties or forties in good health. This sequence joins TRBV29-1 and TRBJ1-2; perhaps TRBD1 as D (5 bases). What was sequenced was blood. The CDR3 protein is CSADPKGHHGYTF. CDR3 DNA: TGCAGCGCTGACCCGAAGGGGCATCATGGCTACACCTTC.